The 29 T cell receptor beta chains below all came from one sample that was sequenced in a study of blood T cell repertoires in COVID-19. Profiled with immunoSEQ multiplex PCR; TCRdb holds only in-frame clones, not every one. This table holds approximately 94,000 clones, around four fifths found once. The sample comprised peripheral blood. These receptors all stem from a woman in her seventies with acute or convalescent COVID-19.

This clone has a handful of counts. The CDR3 sequence: CASSSRQGRVRPQHF. In DNA form, the CDR3 reads TGTGCCAGCAGCTCAAGACAGGGAAGGGTGCGGCCCCAGCATTTT. The V call is TRBV28, the J call TRBJ1-5; 7 positions match TRBD1. V gave up 6 bases and J gave up 9 bases; unmatched junction bases: 14. Germline V gene lookup returns CDR1 MDHEN and CDR2 SYDVKM. This CDR3 comprises 15 residues.

The V call is TRBV5-1, the J call TRBJ1-2; D is possibly TRBD1 (5 bases). The germline V gene has CDR1 SGHRS and CDR2 YFSETQ. V was clipped by 0 bases and J by 7 bases, with 10 bases between them. The CDR3 spans 13 residues. The CDR3 protein is CASSLGQGAGYTF. The CDR3 DNA follows: TGCGCCAGCAGCTTGGGCCAGGGTGCTGGCTACACCTTC.

This clone was detected only a few times. The chain recombines TRBV19 with TRBJ2-1; weak D call: TRBD2 (5 bases). V lost 6 bases and J 5 bases, leaving 14 bases between the germline ends. The germline gives CDR1 LNHDA, CDR2 SQIVND (reference sequence). CDR3 size: 14 residues. The CDR3 region is CASSPAEGNNEQFF. Written as DNA, the CDR3 is TGTGCCAGTAGCCCTGCTGAGGGTAACAATGAGCAGTTCTTC.

The chain uses TRBV28 and TRBJ2-1, with 11 bases fitting TRBD2. Trimming at V came to 2 bases and at J to 4 bases, leaving 4 bases not matched to a gene. CDR3 length: 16 residues. From germline, CDR1 is MDHEN and CDR2 SYDVKM. The CDR3 DNA is TGTGCCAGCAGTTTAACTAGCGGGGGCCCATACAATGAGCAGTTCTTC. It is translated as CASSLTSGGPYNEQFF. The entire variable domain, with the rest obtained from reference TRBV28 and TRBJ2-1, is as follows: DVKVTQSSRYLVKRTGEKVFLECVQDMDHENMFWYRQDPGLGLRLIYFSYDVKMKEKGDIPEGYSVSREKKERFSLILESASTNQTSMYLCASSLTSGGPYNEQFFGPGTRLTVL.

The CDR3 region is CSARQGAGEAFF. CDR3 DNA sequence: TGCAGCGCTAGACAGGGGGCGGGTGAAGCTTTCTTT. The V gene is TRBV29-1, the J gene TRBJ1-1; 10 nucleotides agree with TRBD1. The CDR3 runs to 12 residues. Germline V gene data show CDR1 as SQVTM and CDR2 as ANQGSEA. After removal of 7 bases from V and 7 bases from J, the junction contained 6 bases not matched to a gene. Filled out from reference TRBV29-1 and TRBJ1-1, the complete variable domain reads SAVISQKPSRDICQRGTSLTIQCQVDSQVTMMFWYRQQPGQSLTLIATANQGSEATYESGFVIDKFPISRPNLTFSTLTVSNMSPEDSSIYLCSARQGAGEAFFGQGTRLTVV.

The V call is TRBV2, the J call TRBJ2-1, with 10 positions matching TRBD1. Germline CDR1 and CDR2: SNHLY and FYNNEI. CDR3 length: 18 residues. V trimming: 4 bases; J trimming: 5 bases; junction bases outside the gene matches: 14. Written as DNA, the CDR3 is TGTGCCAGCAGTGTCCCCGGGACAGGGGAAAATACGCACAATGAGCAGTTCTTC. Residues: CASSVPGTGENTHNEQFF. Based on the CDR3 plus reference TRBV2 and TRBJ2-1, the full variable domain is EPEVTQTPSHQVTQMGQEVILRCVPISNHLYFYWYRQILGQKVEFLVSFYNNEISEKSEIFDDQFSVERPDGSNFTLKIRSTKLEDSAMYFCASSVPGTGENTHNEQFFGPGTRLTVL.

J is TRBJ1-6 and V is TRBV3-1 (or the pseudogene TRBV3-2); tentative D call: TRBD1 (5 bases). The CDR3 loop spans 14 amino acids. V lost 6 bases and J 5 bases, leaving 11 bases between the germline ends. The germline gives CDR1 LGHDT, CDR2 YNNKEL (reference sequence). The CDR3 here is CASRTGGNNSPLHF. CDR3 nucleotides: TGTGCCAGCAGGACCGGGGGTAATAATTCACCCCTCCACTTT.

The chain links TRBV11-2 to TRBJ1-2; D might be TRBD1 (6 bases). The length of the CDR3 is 18 residues. Trimming pared 3 bases from V and 0 bases from J, leaving 20 bases between. Germline assignment: CDR1 SGHAT and CDR2 FQNNGV. CDR3 in DNA: TGTGCCAGCAGCTTCCAACGGGACACCTTCAAACCTAACTATGGCTACACCTTC. Its protein product is CASSFQRDTFKPNYGYTF.

V usage is TRBV6-2 or TRBV6-3 and J usage is TRBJ2-7; 7 bases agree with TRBD1. CDR3 length: 15 residues. Per germline, CDR1 MNHEY and CDR2 SVGEGT. V lost 5 bases and J lost 2; bases outside the gene matches: 9. As DNA, the CDR3 is TGTGCCAGCAGTCCCGACAGGGATCAGACCTACGAGCAGTACTTC. Its translation is CASSPDRDQTYEQYF.

The CDR3 spells CASSPQGYSEDTEAFF. The CDR3 coding sequence is TGTGCCAGCTCACCACAGGGGTACAGTGAGGACACTGAAGCTTTCTTT. The chain is built from TRBV18 and TRBJ1-1; D is possibly TRBD1 (5 bases). CDR1 is KGHSH, CDR2 LQKENI, per germline. CDR3 length: 16 amino acids. V shed 1 base and J shed 3 bases, with 15 bases lying between them.

The chain is built from TRBV7-9 and TRBJ1-5; possible D gene TRBD1, 6 bases. Germline V gene sequence: CDR1 SEHNR, CDR2 FQNEAQ (reference sequence). The V end lost 5 bases, the J end lost 5 bases, and 13 bases lay between the germline ends. CDR3 size: 14 residues. CDR3 sequence: CASSPGRGDQPQHF. CDR3 nucleotides: TGTGCCAGCAGCCCGGGCAGGGGCGATCAGCCCCAGCATTTT.

The gene calls are TRBV30 and TRBJ2-7, with 10 bases lining up with TRBD1. The CDR3 loop spans 13 amino acids. Germline V gene lookup returns CDR1 GTSNPN and CDR2 SVGIG (reference sequence). V lost 0 bases and J lost 8; bases outside the gene matches: 4. CDR3 DNA: TGTGCCTGGAGTGTAGGACAGGGGGGAAAGCAGTACTTC. This translates into CAWSVGQGGKQYF.

The CDR3 region has the DNA TGTGCCAGCAGCTTAGAAGGGGCGGAAGGCTACACCTTC. This translates into CASSLEGAEGYTF. The chain employs TRBV11-3 and TRBJ1-2; tentative D call: TRBD1 (5 bases). Germline CDR1 SGHNT, CDR2 YENEEA. V gave up 0 bases and J gave up 8 bases, with 10 bases separating them. There are 13 residues in the CDR3.

The chain employs TRBV7-2 and TRBJ2-1; D is unclear. With 1 base removed from V and 6 bases from J, the gap between germline ends came to 4 bases. Looked up from germline, CDR1 is SGHTA and CDR2 is FQGNSA. The CDR3 spans 12 residues. DNA of the CDR3: TGTGCCAGCAGCTTAGATCGCAATGAGCAGTTCTTC. Amino acids: CASSLDRNEQFF.

CDR3 in DNA: TGTGCCAGCAGCCAAGGTGGATCAGGTAGATTCAATCAGCCCCAGCATTTT. Its translation: CASSQGGSGRFNQPQHF. The J gene is TRBJ1-5, the V gene TRBV3-1 (or the pseudogene TRBV3-2), with D unresolved. This CDR3 is built from 17 residues. Germline V gene sequence: CDR1 LGHDT, CDR2 YNNKEL (reference sequence). The V end lost 1 base, the J end lost 3 bases, and 16 bases lay between the germline ends.

The chain has TRBV25-1 and TRBJ2-3, with 7 bases identical to TRBD1. Germline V gene sequence: CDR1 MGHDK, CDR2 SYGVNS. The CDR3 sequence is 15 residues long. The ends lost 6 bases at V and 1 base at J; junction bases unmatched: 7. CDR3 nucleotides: TGTGCCAGCAGCCAAACAGGGGTAGGCACAGATACGCAGTATTTT. Translating gives CASSQTGVGTDTQYF. Supplemented by reference TRBV25-1 and TRBJ2-3, the full variable domain reads EADIYQTPRYLVIGTGKKITLECSQTMGHDKMYWYQQDPGMELHLIHYSYGVNSTEKGDLSSESTVSRIRTEHFPLTLESARPSHTSQYLCASSQTGVGTDTQYFGPGTRLTVL.

CDR3 DNA: TGTGCCAGCAGCTGGAGACGGGGGACCGGGGAGCTGTTTTTT. This sequence encodes CASSWRRGTGELFF. The J gene is TRBJ2-2, the V gene TRBV7-8, with D possibly TRBD2 on 6 matching bases. Trimming pared 4 bases from V and 5 bases from J, leaving 11 bases between. Germline V gene lookup returns CDR1 SGHVS and CDR2 FQNEAQ. The CDR3 is 14 amino acids.

V is TRBV2 and J is TRBJ2-4; 10 bases match TRBD2. The CDR3 consists of 17 residues. V lost 7 bases to trimming and J lost 3 bases; unmatched junction nucleotides: 12. Germline-derived CDR1 and CDR2 are SNHLY and FYNNEI. The CDR3 is CASTDGLAVLGKNIQYF. CDR3 bases: TGTGCCAGCACCGACGGACTAGCGGTCCTTGGCAAAAACATTCAGTACTTC.

Only a few counts were recorded for this clone. This rearrangement joins TRBV28 to TRBJ1-2; 9 bases are a match to TRBD1. Trimming cost V 2 bases and J 6 bases; bases outside gene matches: 7. This CDR3 is built from 15 residues. CDR1 is MDHEN, CDR2 SYDVKM, per germline. The CDR3 loop is CASSLRDRAGDGYTF. The CDR3 bases are TGTGCCAGCAGTTTAAGGGACAGGGCAGGGGATGGCTACACCTTC.

The DNA for the CDR3 is TGTGCCAGCAGCGTAGAGGGCAGGGCCGGCACCGGGGAGCTGTTTTTT. This codes for CASSVEGRAGTGELFF. This sequence joins TRBV9 and TRBJ2-2, with TRBD1 as a possible D gene (5 bases). Trimming pared 0 bases from V and 4 bases from J, leaving 13 bases between. The CDR3 has 16 amino acids. The germline V gene has CDR1 SGDLS and CDR2 YYNGEE.

The chain links TRBV5-4 to TRBJ2-1; D not resolved. The CDR3 has 12 residues. Germline assignment: CDR1 SGHNT and CDR2 YYREEE (reference sequence). Trimming left V 0 bases short and J 8 bases short, with 6 bases between. CDR3 DNA sequence: TGTGCCAGCAGCTTGGACTTGGATGAGCAGTTCTTC. Amino acid sequence: CASSLDLDEQFF.

The chain joins TRBV7-2 to TRBJ1-5; a weak D match, TRBD1 (5 bases). Germline loops: CDR1 SGHTA, CDR2 FQGNSA. The CDR3 consists of 13 residues. V lost 8 bases to trimming and J lost 6 bases, with 14 bases between them. The DNA for the CDR3 is TGTGCCAGCGGTACAGGAGCAGGTCAGCCCCAGCATTTT. Translating gives CASGTGAGQPQHF.

The rearrangement uses TRBV6-6 and TRBJ2-7; TRBD1 aligns across 7 bases. The CDR3 contains 15 residues. Germline V CDR1 and CDR2: MNHNY, SVGAGI (reference sequence). V lost 6 bases and J lost 2; bases outside the gene matches: 10. CDR3: CASRPQQGRTYEQYF. As DNA, the CDR3 is TGTGCCAGCAGGCCTCAACAGGGGAGAACCTACGAGCAGTACTTC.

Details on this clone: Additional DNA sequences in this sample encode the identical CDR3. The chain combines TRBV3-1 (or the pseudogene TRBV3-2) with TRBJ2-3; D ambiguous. The germline V gene encodes CDR1 LGHDT and CDR2 YNNKEL (reference sequence). The CDR3 is 14 amino acids. The germline V and J ends were trimmed by 1 base and 2 bases, with 7 bases remaining between them. The CDR3 loop is CASSQVSVTDTQYF. In DNA form, the CDR3 reads TGTGCCAGCAGCCAAGTGTCAGTCACAGATACGCAGTATTTT.

The rearrangement uses TRBV30 and TRBJ2-1; 7 bases line up with TRBD1. The CDR3 is 14 residues long. J lost 7 bases, V lost 2 bases, and 8 bases had no gene match. Germline values: CDR1 GTSNPN, CDR2 SVGIG (reference sequence). CDR3 in amino acids: CAWSQGQARNEQFF. The CDR3 coding sequence is TGTGCCTGGAGTCAAGGACAGGCAAGGAATGAGCAGTTCTTC.

This clone was seen a few times. The rearrangement links TRBV20-1 to TRBJ2-1; 7 bases are shared with TRBD1. Germline CDR1 is DFQATT and CDR2 is SNEGSKA (reference sequence). The CDR3 is 11 amino acids. The trim removed 3 bases at V and 7 bases at J, leaving 0 bases unmatched. The CDR3 DNA reads TGCAGTGCTAGCAGGGGGAATGAGCAGTTCTTC. Translating gives CSASRGNEQFF.

This chain uses TRBV29-1 with TRBJ1-6; D perhaps matches TRBD1 (6 bases). V was pared by 1 base and J by 5 bases, with 24 bases between. From germline, CDR1 is SQVTM and CDR2 ANQGSEA. The CDR3 is 19 residues long. The chain's CDR3 is CSVEGSRVRRRGNNSPLHF. DNA of the CDR3: TGCAGCGTTGAAGGTAGCCGTGTGAGGCGCAGGGGCAATAATTCACCCCTCCACTTT.

This CDR3 reads CASGPIGGNQPQHF. The CDR3, as DNA: TGTGCTAGTGGCCCGATCGGGGGGAATCAGCCCCAGCATTTT. The chain links TRBV12-5 to TRBJ1-5; D is possibly TRBD1 (5 bases). The CDR3 sequence is 14 residues long. Germline V gene sequence: CDR1 LGHNT, CDR2 FRNRAP. V shed 6 bases and J shed 4 bases, with 13 bases lying between them.

The chain couples TRBV5-6 to TRBJ1-5; possibly TRBD1 for D (6 bases). The CDR3 runs 15 residues. V lost 6 bases to trimming and J lost 7 bases, with 20 bases between them. Germline CDR1 reads SGHDT; CDR2 reads YYEEEE. CDR3 sequence (DNA): TGTGCCAGCAAGAGAGGGGGAAACTTGGACCAGCCCCAGCATTTT. Amino acids: CASKRGGNLDQPQHF. Looking up the rest from reference TRBV5-6 and TRBJ1-5 gives the full variable domain: DAGVTQSPTHLIKTRGQQVTLRCSPKSGHDTVSWYQQALGQGPQFIFQYYEEEERQRGNFPDRFSGHQFPNYSSELNVNALLLGDSALYLCASKRGGNLDQPQHFGDGTRLSIL.